This T cell receptor beta chain was captured by sequencing in a study of blood T cell repertoires in COVID-19. Study as a whole: Material from acute and convalescent COVID-19 was sourced from the United States, Italy and Spain. Sample material is recorded as cDNA or gDNA derived from T cells, B-cell-depleted T cells, or PBMCs.

Authors' methods: Researchers report that nucleated cell counts were estimated from reference gene primer amplification. Measured with immunoSEQ multiplex PCR; TCRdb has only the in-frame clones, and not every one. That table gives V, J and clone size, and the DNA gave D and trimming. The sample has some 180,000 clones, about four fifths seen once. This clone came up a few times. CDR3 length: 13 residues. Germline V CDR1 and CDR2: LNHDA, SQIVND (reference sequence). V dropped 7 bases and J dropped 6 bases, with 15 bases sitting between them. The chain has TRBV19 and TRBJ1-2; the D gene is possibly TRBD1 (6 bases). Specimen: peripheral blood. This receptor was obtained from a human donor in a cohort sampled during active COVID-19. CDR3 in amino acids: CASTPTGDHGYTF. The CDR3, as DNA: TGTGCCAGTACTCCGACAGGCGATCATGGCTACACCTTC.